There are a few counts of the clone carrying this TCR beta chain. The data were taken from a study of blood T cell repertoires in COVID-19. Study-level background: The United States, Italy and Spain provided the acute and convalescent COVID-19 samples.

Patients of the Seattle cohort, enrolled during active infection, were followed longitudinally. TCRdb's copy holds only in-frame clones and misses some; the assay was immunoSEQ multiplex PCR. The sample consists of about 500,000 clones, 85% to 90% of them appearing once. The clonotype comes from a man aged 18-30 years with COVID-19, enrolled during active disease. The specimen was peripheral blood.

CDR3 nucleotide sequence: TGCGCCAGCAGCCAAGGTAATAGCGCCACCTACGAGCAGTACTTC. Its translation is CASSQGNSATYEQYF. The V and J genes are TRBV4-1 and TRBJ2-7; TRBD2 might be the D (5 bases). Trimming removed 1 base at V and 2 bases at J, with 12 bases between. CDR1 is MGHRA and CDR2 is YSYEKL in the germline V gene. The CDR3 sequence is 15 residues long.